This T cell receptor beta chain was captured by sequencing in a study of blood T cell repertoires in COVID-19. As for the study in general: Acute and convalescent COVID-19 samples came from the United States, Italy and Spain.

V dropped 4 bases and J dropped 1; count of bases not matched to a gene: 12. Germline lookup yields CDR1 SGHDT and CDR2 YYEEEE. The CDR3 is made up of 17 amino acids. Residents of under 25 US areas, aged about 18 to 95 years, made up the participants. Original processing methods: Reference gene primer amplification gave estimated nucleated cell counts. The protocol was immunoSEQ multiplex PCR, while the TCRdb copy is restricted to in-frame clones and leaves out a portion. From that table come the V and J calls and clone size; the DNA was used to work out D and trimming. The table shows 280,000 or so clones, with 90% occurring only once.

Specimen: PBMCs or T cells enriched from blood (not recorded which). The sequence came from a young woman with acute COVID-19. The gene calls are TRBV5-6 and TRBJ1-2; TRBD1 matches 8 bases. The CDR3 DNA follows: TGTGCCAGCAGCCCTACCAGGGGACAGGACCTTAACTATGGCTACACCTTC. Its protein product is CASSPTRGQDLNYGYTF.